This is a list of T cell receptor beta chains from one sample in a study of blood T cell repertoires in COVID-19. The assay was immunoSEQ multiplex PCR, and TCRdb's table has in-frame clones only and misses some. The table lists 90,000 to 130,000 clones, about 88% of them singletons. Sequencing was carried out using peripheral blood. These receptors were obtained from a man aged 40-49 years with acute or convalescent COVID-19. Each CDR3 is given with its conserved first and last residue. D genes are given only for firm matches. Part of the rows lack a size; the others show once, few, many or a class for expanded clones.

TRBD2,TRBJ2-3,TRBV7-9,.,CASSPSGLTDTQYF,TGTGCCAGCAGCCCTAGCGGCCTCACAGATACGCAGTATTTT
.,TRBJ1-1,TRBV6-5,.,CASSYSIRGNTEAFF,TGTGCCAGCAGTTACTCGATACGGGGGAACACTGAAGCTTTCTTT
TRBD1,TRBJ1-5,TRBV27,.,CASRPGQGSFDSNQPQHF,TGTGCCAGCAGACCGGGACAGGGGTCTTTTGATAGCAATCAGCCCCAGCATTTT
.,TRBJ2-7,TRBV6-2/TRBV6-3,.,CASSRREREQYF,TGTGCCAGCAGCCGACGGGAGCGCGAGCAGTACTTC
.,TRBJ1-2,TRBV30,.,CAWSVQSSYTF,TGTGCCTGGAGTGTACAGAGTTCCTACACCTTC
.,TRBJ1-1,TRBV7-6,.,CASSFYRESEAFF,TGTGCCAGCAGCTTTTACCGGGAGAGTGAAGCTTTCTTT
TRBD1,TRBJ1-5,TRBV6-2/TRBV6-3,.,CASSRQQGSKSNQPQHF,TGTGCCAGCAGCCGACAACAGGGGTCGAAAAGCAATCAGCCCCAGCATTTT
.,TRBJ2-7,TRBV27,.,CASSLSPTVDEQYF,TGTGCCAGCAGTTTATCGCCGACAGTAGACGAGCAGTACTTC
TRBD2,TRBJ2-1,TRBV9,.,CASSPGGNLRGEQFF,TGTGCCAGCAGCCCGGGGGGGAACCTCCGGGGTGAGCAGTTCTTC
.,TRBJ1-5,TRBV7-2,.,CASSQVRGGQPQHF,TGTGCCAGCAGCCAAGTCAGGGGAGGGCAGCCCCAGCATTTT
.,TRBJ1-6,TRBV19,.,CASTTGTYNSPLHF,TGTGCCAGTACTACAGGGACCTATAATTCACCCCTCCACTTT
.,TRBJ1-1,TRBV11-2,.,CASSPQIKRTEAFF,TGTGCCAGCAGCCCGCAAATAAAGCGAACTGAAGCTTTCTTT
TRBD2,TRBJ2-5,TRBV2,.,CASSGGGLPGETQYF,TGTGCCAGCAGTGGGGGGGGACTGCCCGGGGAGACCCAGTACTTC
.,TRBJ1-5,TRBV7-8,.,CASSLGGFTSNQPQHF,TGTGCCAGCAGCTTAGGAGGGTTCACGAGCAATCAGCCCCAGCATTTT
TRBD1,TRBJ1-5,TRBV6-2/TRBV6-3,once,CASSYGQGGIQPQHF,TGTGCCAGCAGTTATGGACAGGGGGGGATTCAGCCCCAGCATTTT
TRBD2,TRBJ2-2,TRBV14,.,CASSQLPGLAENTGELFF,TGTGCCAGCAGCCAGCTCCCGGGACTAGCGGAGAACACCGGGGAGCTGTTTTTT
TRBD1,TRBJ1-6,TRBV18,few,CASSPRTGGNSPLHF,TGTGCCAGCTCACCCCGGACAGGGGGTAATTCACCCCTCCACTTT
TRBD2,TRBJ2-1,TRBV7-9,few,CATQAGAVGNEQFF,TGTGCCACGCAAGCGGGAGCGGTTGGCAATGAGCAGTTCTTC
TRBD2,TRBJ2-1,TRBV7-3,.,CASSQSLAGYNEQFF,TGTGCCAGCAGCCAGAGCCTAGCGGGGTACAATGAGCAGTTCTTC
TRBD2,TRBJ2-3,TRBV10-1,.,CASSDPGTSGTDTQYF,TGCGCCAGCAGTGACCCCGGGACTAGCGGCACAGATACGCAGTATTTT
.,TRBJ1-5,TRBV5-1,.,CASSPSGSINQPQHF,TGCGCCAGCAGCCCAAGTGGTAGCATAAATCAGCCCCAGCATTTT
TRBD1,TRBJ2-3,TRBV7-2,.,CASSLGQGSTQYF,TGTGCCAGCAGCTTAGGACAGGGGTCTACGCAGTATTTT
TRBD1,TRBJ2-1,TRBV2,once,CASSDGTVSYNEQFF,TGTGCCAGCAGCGATGGGACAGTAAGTTACAATGAGCAGTTCTTC
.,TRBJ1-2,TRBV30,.,CAWSVWAGDGYTF,TGTGCCTGGAGTGTGTGGGCAGGTGATGGCTACACCTTC
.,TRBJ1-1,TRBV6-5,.,CASSRTGSGNTEAFF,TGTGCCAGCAGCCGAACAGGATCGGGGAACACTGAAGCTTTCTTT
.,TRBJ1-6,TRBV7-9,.,CASSRGNSPLHF,TGTGCCAGTTCCAGGGGAAATTCACCCCTCCACTTT
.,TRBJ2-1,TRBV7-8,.,CASSYYTGIIYNEQFF,TGTGCCAGCAGTTATTACACAGGTATCATCTACAATGAGCAGTTCTTC
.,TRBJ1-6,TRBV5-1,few,CASSLEGLPNSPLHF,TGCGCCAGCAGCTTGGAGGGGCTGCCTAATTCACCCCTCCACTTT
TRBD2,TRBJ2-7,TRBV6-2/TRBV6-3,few,CASSYSKGGASYEQYF,TGTGCCAGCAGTTACTCGAAGGGAGGGGCCTCCTACGAGCAGTACTTC
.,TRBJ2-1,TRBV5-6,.,CASSLEGSSASSYNEQFF,TGTGCCAGCAGCTTGGAGGGTTCTAGCGCGAGCTCCTACAATGAGCAGTTCTTC
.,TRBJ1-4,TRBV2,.,CASSEKGVYEKLFF,TGTGCCAGCAGTGAAAAGGGAGTGTATGAAAAACTGTTTTTT
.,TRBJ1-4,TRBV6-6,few,CASNGRGGEKLFF,TGTGCCAGCAACGGCAGGGGCGGGGAAAAACTGTTTTTT
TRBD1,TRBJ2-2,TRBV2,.,CASRGQMDSAGELFF,TGTGCCAGCAGGGGACAGATGGATTCTGCCGGGGAGCTGTTTTTT
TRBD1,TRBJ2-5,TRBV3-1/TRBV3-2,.,CASSQDGRGGLETQYF,TGTGCCAGCAGCCAAGATGGTAGAGGGGGCTTAGAGACCCAGTACTTC
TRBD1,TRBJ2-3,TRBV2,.,CASIPGQGQRTQYF,TGTGCCAGCATCCCGGGACAGGGACAGAGGACGCAGTATTTT
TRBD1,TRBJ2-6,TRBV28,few,CASRDSSSGANVLTF,TGTGCCAGCCGGGACAGCAGTTCTGGGGCCAACGTCCTGACTTTC
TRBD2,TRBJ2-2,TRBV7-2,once,CASSLRTSGGPGELFF,TGTGCCAGCAGCTTAAGGACTAGCGGGGGACCCGGGGAGCTGTTTTTT
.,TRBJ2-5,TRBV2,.,CASSALVGTQYF,TGTGCCAGCAGTGCACTGGTTGGGACCCAGTACTTC
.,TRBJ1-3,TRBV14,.,CASSQHPRAAGNTIYF,TGTGCCAGCAGCCAACATCCCAGGGCAGCTGGAAACACCATATATTTT
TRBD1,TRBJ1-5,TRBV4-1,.,CASSSNGQGDQPQHF,TGCGCCAGCAGCTCAAACGGACAGGGGGATCAGCCCCAGCATTTT
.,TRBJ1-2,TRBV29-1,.,CSVGGVNYGYTF,TGCAGCGTTGGGGGGGTGAACTATGGCTACACCTTC
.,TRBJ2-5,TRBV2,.,CASTPAQDQYF,TGTGCCAGCACCCCCGCGCAGGACCAGTACTTC
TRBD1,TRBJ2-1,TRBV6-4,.,CASSRDRGANEQFF,TGTGCCAGCAGTCGGGACAGGGGGGCCAATGAGCAGTTCTTC
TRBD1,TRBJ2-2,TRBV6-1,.,CASSAQGAPGELFF,TGTGCCAGCAGTGCCCAGGGGGCGCCCGGGGAGCTGTTTTTT
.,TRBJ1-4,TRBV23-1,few,CASSQSSQGVNEKLFF,TGCGCCAGCAGTCAATCGTCACAGGGTGTTAATGAAAAACTGTTTTTT
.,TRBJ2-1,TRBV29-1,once,CSVAHKGSSYNEQFF,TGCAGCGTTGCACATAAGGGGTCATCCTACAATGAGCAGTTCTTC
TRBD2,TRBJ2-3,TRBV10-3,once,CAISEALAGATDTQYF,TGTGCCATCAGTGAAGCACTAGCGGGAGCGACAGATACGCAGTATTTT
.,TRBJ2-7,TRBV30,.,CAWSPGLLYEQYF,TGTGCCTGGAGCCCTGGACTCCTCTACGAGCAGTACTTC
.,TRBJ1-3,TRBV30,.,CAWSVLQGGNTIYF,TGTGCCTGGAGTGTACTGCAGGGTGGAAACACCATATATTTT
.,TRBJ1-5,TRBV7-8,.,CASSLGGQVHSNQPQHF,TGTGCCAGCAGCCTCGGAGGGCAGGTTCATAGCAATCAGCCCCAGCATTTT